This TCR beta chain was sequenced during a study of blood T cell repertoires in COVID-19. Across the study: Material from acute and convalescent COVID-19 was sourced from the United States, Italy and Spain. T cells, B-cell-depleted T cells, or PBMCs supplied cDNA or gDNA.

Under the authors' procedure: Reference gene primer amplification yielded estimated nucleated cell counts. Profiled with immunoSEQ multiplex PCR; TCRdb holds only in-frame clones, not every one. V, J and clone size reflect that table, while D and trimming were determined from the DNA. The sample lists fewer than 60,000 clones, 90% to 95% occurring once. The CDR3 is 17 residues long. Germline V gene sequence: CDR1 KGHSH, CDR2 LQKENI. Losses at the gene ends were 3 bases for V and 4 bases for J; bases not matched to a gene: 7. The clonotype comes from a man aged 55 to 70 with COVID-19, enrolled during active disease. The chain couples TRBV18 to TRBJ2-1, with 12 bases matching TRBD2. The sequencing input was peripheral blood. The CDR3 is CASSPRTSGGSYNEQFF. The DNA of the CDR3 is TGTGCCAGCTCACCCCGAACTAGCGGGGGGTCATACAATGAGCAGTTCTTC. The whole variable domain, filled in from reference TRBV18 and TRBJ2-1, reads NAGVMQNPRHLVRRRGQEARLRCSPMKGHSHVYWYRQLPEEGLKFMVYLQKENIIDESGMPKERFSAEFPKEGPSILRIQQVVRGDSAAYFCASSPRTSGGSYNEQFFGPGTRLTVL.